The 6 T cell receptor beta chains reported below all come from one sample, sequenced in a study of technical replicates of blood from four donors (dated by TCRdb to about 2017). The library was prepared using the immunoSEQ multiplex PCR assay. The immuneACCESS repertoire file appears here via TCRdb, limited to in-frame rearrangements. These files lack a portion of the clones; in checked studies, under half of the deficit traces to unresolved V genes, and the cause of the others is not known. This sample has around 81,000 clones in its table, and about 81% of those were observed once. Together, the top ten hold around 4% of the sample. Specimen: PBMCs. Receptor source: a human donor in good health. Some clones in this sample may be carry-over from other donors' samples.

The CDR3 loop reads CASSEYRSSYNEQFF. CDR3 DNA: TGTGCCAGCAGTGAGTACAGGAGCTCCTACAATGAGCAGTTCTTC. The chain is built from TRBV25-1 and TRBJ2-1; D might be TRBD1 (5 bases). Deletions cut 3 bases from V and 0 bases from J, with 9 bases between. The germline CDR1 and CDR2 sequences are MGHDK and SYGVNS. The CDR3 loop spans 15 amino acids.

This chain links TRBV10-1 with TRBJ2-3; 8 bases line up with TRBD2. The germline V gene has CDR1 WNHNN and CDR2 SYGVQD (reference sequence). The CDR3 is 15 residues long. V was clipped by 8 bases and J by 5 bases; unmatched bases: 12. Here the CDR3 reads CASYKRERRRDTQYF. CDR3 coding DNA: TGCGCCAGCTATAAGCGGGAGAGACGGAGAGATACGCAGTATTTT.

This clone was recorded once. V and J are TRBV4-1 and TRBJ2-7, with D perhaps matching TRBD2 (5 bases). The germline gives CDR1 MGHRA, CDR2 YSYEKL. Trimming cost V 1 base and J 5 bases, with 12 bases left between them. The length of the CDR3 is 14 residues. CDR3 region: CASSQGTLRNEQYF. CDR3 coding DNA: TGCGCCAGCAGCCAAGGGACTCTTAGGAACGAGCAGTACTTC.

Here the CDR3 DNA reads TGTGCCAGCAGGTCACTGGGCCTCTATGGCTACACCTTC. It yields the protein CASRSLGLYGYTF. The rearrangement uses TRBV28 and TRBJ1-2; D is ambiguous. Germline V CDR1 and CDR2: MDHEN, SYDVKM. Deletions cut 6 bases from V and 4 bases from J, with 12 bases between. The length of the CDR3 is 13 residues.

The CDR3 region has the DNA TGTGCCAGCAGCGACACTAGCGGGGGGAGGGAGACCCAGTACTTC. This sequence encodes CASSDTSGGRETQYF. The genes are TRBV7-9 and TRBJ2-5, with 12 bases identical to TRBD2. Germline CDR1 and CDR2: SEHNR and FQNEAQ (reference sequence). CDR3 length: 15 residues. Trimming took 5 bases from V and 5 from J; bases not matched to a gene: 6.

CDR3 bases: TGTGCCAGCAGCTTAGCGAGGGACAGGGGTATTTCCTACGAGCAGTACTTC. As protein: CASSLARDRGISYEQYF. The chain recombines TRBV11-2 with TRBJ2-7, with TRBD1 matching 10 bases. CDR3 length: 17 residues. V lost 1 base, J lost 1 base, and 7 bases stayed unmatched. Germline CDR1 is SGHAT and CDR2 is FQNNGV.